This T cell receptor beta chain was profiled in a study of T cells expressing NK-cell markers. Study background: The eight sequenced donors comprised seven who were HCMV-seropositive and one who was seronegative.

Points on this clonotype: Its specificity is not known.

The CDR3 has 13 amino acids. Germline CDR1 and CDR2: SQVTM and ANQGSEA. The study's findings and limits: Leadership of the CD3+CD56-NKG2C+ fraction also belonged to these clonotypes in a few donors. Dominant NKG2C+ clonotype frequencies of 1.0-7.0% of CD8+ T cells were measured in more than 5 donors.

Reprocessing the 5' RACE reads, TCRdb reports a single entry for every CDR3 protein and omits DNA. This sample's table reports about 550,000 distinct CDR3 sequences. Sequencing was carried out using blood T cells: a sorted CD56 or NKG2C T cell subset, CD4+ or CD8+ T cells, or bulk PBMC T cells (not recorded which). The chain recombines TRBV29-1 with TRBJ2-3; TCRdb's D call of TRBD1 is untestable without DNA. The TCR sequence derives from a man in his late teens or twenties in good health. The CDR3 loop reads CSASDRVGDTQYF.